This entry lists 9 T cell receptor beta chains sequenced from one sample in a study of beta chain features in type 1 diabetes. The investigators reverse transcribed all of the isolated RNA, so they sequenced expressed TCRB transcripts. Libraries were prepared by immunoSEQ multiplex PCR; TCRdb keeps only in-frame clonotypes and omits some of them. The sample shows roughly 150,000 clones, around 8% of them seen only once. What was sequenced was central memory CD4+ T cells from blood. Every receptor here comes from a man between 18 and 35 years old in good health.

The genes are TRBV19 and TRBJ2-3; TRBD1 agrees at 9 bases. The CDR3 has 15 amino acids. Germline V gene sequence: CDR1 LNHDA, CDR2 SQIVND (reference sequence). The V segment lost 5 bases and the J segment 3 bases; nucleotides outside the gene matches: 6. The CDR3 sequence is CASSRPGQGTDTQYF. The DNA for the CDR3 is TGTGCCAGTAGTCGCCCGGGACAGGGAACAGATACGCAGTATTTT. The full variable domain, its missing parts supplied by reference TRBV19 and TRBJ2-3, is DGGITQSPKYLFRKEGQNVTLSCEQNLNHDAMYWYRQDPGQGLRLIYYSQIVNDFQKGDIAEGYSVSREKKESFPLTVTSAQKNPTAFYLCASSRPGQGTDTQYFGPGTRLTVL.

In this sample, this clone turned up many times. This chain links TRBV27 with TRBJ1-5; no clear D gene. V was pared by 6 bases and J by 1 base, with 4 bases between. The CDR3 runs to 12 residues. Germline-derived CDR1 and CDR2 are MNHEY and SMNVEV (reference sequence). CDR3 nucleotide sequence: TGTGCCAGCAGGCGCAGCAATCAGCCCCAGCATTTT. It encodes CASRRSNQPQHF.

This chain uses TRBV5-6 with TRBJ1-3, with 7 nucleotides matching TRBD1. J lost 0 bases, V lost 1 base, and 13 bases had no gene match. The CDR3 is 19 amino acids. The V gene's germline CDR1 is SGHDT and CDR2 YYEEEE. The CDR3 region is CASSLSAPDRADSGNTIYF. The CDR3 DNA reads as TGTGCCAGCAGCTTGTCGGCGCCCGACAGGGCCGACTCTGGAAACACCATATATTTT. Using reference TRBV5-6 and TRBJ1-3 for the parts outside the CDR3, the full variable domain is DAGVTQSPTHLIKTRGQQVTLRCSPKSGHDTVSWYQQALGQGPQFIFQYYEEEERQRGNFPDRFSGHQFPNYSSELNVNALLLGDSALYLCASSLSAPDRADSGNTIYFGEGSWLTVV.

This clone has a count of ten or more. This rearrangement joins TRBV7-9 to TRBJ1-2; a weak D match, TRBD1 (6 bases). The ends were cut back, 2 bases at V and 6 bases at J, with 13 bases in the middle. Germline loops: CDR1 SEHNR, CDR2 FQNEAQ (reference sequence). This CDR3 is 14 amino acids long. This CDR3 reads CASSLRAGGNGYTF. Written as DNA, the CDR3 is TGTGCCAGCAGCTTACGAGCTGGGGGCAATGGCTACACCTTC.

The chain has TRBV28 and TRBJ2-1; 11 bases match TRBD2. The CDR3 sequence is 17 residues long. V lost 4 bases to trimming and J lost 12 bases; unmatched junction nucleotides: 17. CDR1 is MDHEN, CDR2 SYDVKM, per germline. CDR3 sequence: CASSYPGLAEGALGQFF. DNA for the CDR3: TGTGCCAGCAGTTATCCGGGACTAGCGGAGGGGGCCCTAGGGCAGTTCTTC.

The genes are TRBV21-1 and TRBJ2-7; TRBD2, the table's D call, lacks a check against the DNA. TRBV21-1 has pseudogene status. This CDR3 comprises 12 residues. CDR3 nucleotide sequence: TGTGCCAGCAGCACTCACCTCTACGAGCAATACTTC. Translated, it gives CASSTHLYEQYF.

In its sample, this clone was seen a few times. The chain links TRBV28 to TRBJ1-2, with 10 nucleotides matching TRBD1. Losses at the gene ends were 6 bases for V and 4 bases for J; bases not matched to a gene: 8. The CDR3 contains 15 residues. CDR1 is MDHEN and CDR2 is SYDVKM in the germline V gene. CDR3 sequence reads: CASSSGTGATYGYTF. Here the CDR3 DNA reads TGTGCCAGCAGCAGTGGGACAGGGGCTACCTATGGCTACACCTTC.

This clone was seen a handful of times. CDR3 residues: CASSKTAGGTYEQYF. CDR3 coding DNA: TGTGCCAGCAGTAAGACGGCGGGAGGGACCTACGAGCAGTACTTC. V gene TRBV25-1 combines with J gene TRBJ2-7, with 9 bases that match TRBD2. The V gene's germline CDR1 is MGHDK and CDR2 SYGVNS. The trim removed 5 bases at V and 2 bases at J, leaving 7 bases unmatched. This CDR3 is 15 amino acids long.

This clone has a handful of counts. The rearrangement joins TRBV10-3 to TRBJ2-5; D not resolved. The J call is doubtful: the DNA matches TRBJ2-7 better. The CDR3 sequence is 11 residues long. The germline CDR1 and CDR2 sequences are ENHRY and SYGVKD. DNA of the CDR3: TGTGCCGCGAGCTCTTATGCCGAGCAGTACTTC. This translates into CAASSYAEQYF.